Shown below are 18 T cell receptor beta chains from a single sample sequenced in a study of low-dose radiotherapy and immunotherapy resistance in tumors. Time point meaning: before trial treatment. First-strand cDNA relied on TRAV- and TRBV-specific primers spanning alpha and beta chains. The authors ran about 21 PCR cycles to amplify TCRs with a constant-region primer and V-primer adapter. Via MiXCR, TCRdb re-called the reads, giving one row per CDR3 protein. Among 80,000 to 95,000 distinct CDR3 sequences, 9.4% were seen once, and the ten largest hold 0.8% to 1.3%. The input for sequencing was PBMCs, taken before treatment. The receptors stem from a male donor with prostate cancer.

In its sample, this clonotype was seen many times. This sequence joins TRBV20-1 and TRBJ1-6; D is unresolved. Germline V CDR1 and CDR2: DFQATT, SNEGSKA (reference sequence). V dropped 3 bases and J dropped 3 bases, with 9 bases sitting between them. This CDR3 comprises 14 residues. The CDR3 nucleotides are TGCAGTGCTAGTCGAGGGTTCTATAATTCACCCCTCCACTTT. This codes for CSASRGFYNSPLHF.

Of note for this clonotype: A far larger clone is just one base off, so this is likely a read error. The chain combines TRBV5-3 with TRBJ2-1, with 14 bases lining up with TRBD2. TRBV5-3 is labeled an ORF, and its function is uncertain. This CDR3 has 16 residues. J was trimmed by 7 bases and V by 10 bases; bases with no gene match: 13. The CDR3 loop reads CAGSSTSGRVGNEQFF. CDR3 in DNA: TGTGCCGGCAGCTCGACTAGCGGGAGGGTCGGTAATGAGCAGTTCTTC.

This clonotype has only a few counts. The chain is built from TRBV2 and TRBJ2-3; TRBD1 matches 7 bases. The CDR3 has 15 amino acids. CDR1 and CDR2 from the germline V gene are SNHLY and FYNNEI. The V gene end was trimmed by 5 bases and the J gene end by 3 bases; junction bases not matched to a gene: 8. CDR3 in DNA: TGTGCCAGCAGTTTTACAGGGGTCGGAACAGATACGCAGTATTTT. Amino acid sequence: CASSFTGVGTDTQYF.

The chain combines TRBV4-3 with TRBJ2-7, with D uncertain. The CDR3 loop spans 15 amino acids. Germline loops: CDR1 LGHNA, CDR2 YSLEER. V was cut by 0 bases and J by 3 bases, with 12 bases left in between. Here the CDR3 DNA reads TGCGCCAGCAGCCAAGAGAGGCTAGAAGGCTACGAGCAGTACTTC. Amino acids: CASSQERLEGYEQYF.

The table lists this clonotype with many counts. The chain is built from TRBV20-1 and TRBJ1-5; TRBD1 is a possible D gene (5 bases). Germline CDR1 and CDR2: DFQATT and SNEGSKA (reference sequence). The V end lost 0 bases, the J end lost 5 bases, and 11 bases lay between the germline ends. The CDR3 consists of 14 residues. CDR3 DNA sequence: TGCAGTGCTAGAGATCCCCGGGGCGATCAGCCCCAGCATTTT. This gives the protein CSARDPRGDQPQHF.

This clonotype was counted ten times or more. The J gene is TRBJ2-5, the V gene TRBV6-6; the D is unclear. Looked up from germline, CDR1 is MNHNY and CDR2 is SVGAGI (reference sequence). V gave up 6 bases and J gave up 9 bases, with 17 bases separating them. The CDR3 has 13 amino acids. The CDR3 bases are TGTGCCAGCAGAAGGCAGACCATCGAGCCCCAGTACTTC. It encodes CASRRQTIEPQYF.

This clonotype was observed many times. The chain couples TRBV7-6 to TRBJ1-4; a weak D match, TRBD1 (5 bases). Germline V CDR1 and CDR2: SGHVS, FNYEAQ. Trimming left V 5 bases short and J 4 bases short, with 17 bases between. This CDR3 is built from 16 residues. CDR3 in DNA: TGTGCCAGCAGCCGAGGGCAAACCGGGGGTAATGAAAAACTGTTTTTT. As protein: CASSRGQTGGNEKLFF.

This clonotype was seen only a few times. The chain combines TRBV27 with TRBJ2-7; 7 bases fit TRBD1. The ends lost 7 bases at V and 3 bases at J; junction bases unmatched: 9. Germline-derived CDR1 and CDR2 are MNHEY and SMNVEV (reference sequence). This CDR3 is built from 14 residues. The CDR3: CASMVSRGYYEQYF. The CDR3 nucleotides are TGTGCCAGCATGGTTTCCAGGGGGTACTACGAGCAGTACTTC.

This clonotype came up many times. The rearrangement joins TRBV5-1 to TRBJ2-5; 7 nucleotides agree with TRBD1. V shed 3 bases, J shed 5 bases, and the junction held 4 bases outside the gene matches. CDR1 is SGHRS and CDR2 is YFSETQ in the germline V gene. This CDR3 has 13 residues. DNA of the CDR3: TGCGCCAGCAGCTCCACAGGGGACGAGACCCAGTACTTC. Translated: CASSSTGDETQYF.

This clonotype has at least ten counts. The CDR3 here is CASSARLAGGDDEQYF. CDR3 in DNA: TGTGCCAGCAGTGCCCGACTAGCGGGAGGGGATGACGAGCAGTACTTC. This rearrangement joins TRBV2 to TRBJ2-7; 14 nucleotides line up with TRBD2. The CDR3 contains 16 residues. Germline CDR1 reads SNHLY; CDR2 reads FYNNEI. The junction had 7 bases not matched to a gene; V was cut back by 4 bases and J by 5 bases.

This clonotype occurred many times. The CDR3 loop reads CASSLLTGELFF. Here the CDR3 DNA reads TGTGCCAGCAGCTTACTCACCGGGGAGCTGTTTTTT. V gene TRBV7-3 combines with J gene TRBJ2-2; no clear D. The V gene's germline CDR1 is SGHTA and CDR2 FQGTGA. Trimming shortened V by 2 bases and J by 4 bases, and 2 bases separated the two germline ends. The CDR3 extends over 12 amino acids.

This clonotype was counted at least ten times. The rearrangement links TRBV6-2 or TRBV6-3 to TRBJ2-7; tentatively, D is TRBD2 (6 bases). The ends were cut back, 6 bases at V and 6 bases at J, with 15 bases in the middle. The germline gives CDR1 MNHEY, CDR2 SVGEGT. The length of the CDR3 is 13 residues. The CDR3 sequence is CASRRINGGEQYF. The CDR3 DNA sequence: TGTGCCAGCAGGAGAATTAACGGGGGCGAGCAGTACTTC.

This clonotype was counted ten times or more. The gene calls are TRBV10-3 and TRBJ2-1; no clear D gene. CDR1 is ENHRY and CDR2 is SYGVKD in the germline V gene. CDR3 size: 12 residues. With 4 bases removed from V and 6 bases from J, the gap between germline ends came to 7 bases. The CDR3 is CAISGGPNEQFF. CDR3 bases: TGTGCCATCAGTGGCGGACCCAATGAGCAGTTCTTC.

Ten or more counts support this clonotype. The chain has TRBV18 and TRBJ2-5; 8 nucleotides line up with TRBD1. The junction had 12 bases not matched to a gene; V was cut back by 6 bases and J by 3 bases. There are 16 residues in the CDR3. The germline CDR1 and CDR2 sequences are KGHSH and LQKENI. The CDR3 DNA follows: TGTGCCAGCTCGGACAGGGCGACTAGGCCCAAAGAGACCCAGTACTTC. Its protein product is CASSDRATRPKETQYF.

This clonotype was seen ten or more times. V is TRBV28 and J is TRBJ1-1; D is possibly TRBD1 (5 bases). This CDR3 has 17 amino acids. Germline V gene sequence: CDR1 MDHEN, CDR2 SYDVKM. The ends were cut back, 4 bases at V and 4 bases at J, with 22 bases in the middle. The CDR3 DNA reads TGTGCCAGCAGTTCCTGGTGGGGGTACTCCGGGGGCACTGAAGCTTTCTTT. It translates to CASSSWWGYSGGTEAFF.

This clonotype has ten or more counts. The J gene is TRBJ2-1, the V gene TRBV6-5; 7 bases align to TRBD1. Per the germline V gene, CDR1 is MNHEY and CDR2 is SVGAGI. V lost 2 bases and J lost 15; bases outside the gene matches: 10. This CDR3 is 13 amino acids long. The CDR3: CASSYEHRGLGFF. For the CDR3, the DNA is TGTGCCAGCAGTTACGAACACAGGGGTTTGGGGTTCTTC.

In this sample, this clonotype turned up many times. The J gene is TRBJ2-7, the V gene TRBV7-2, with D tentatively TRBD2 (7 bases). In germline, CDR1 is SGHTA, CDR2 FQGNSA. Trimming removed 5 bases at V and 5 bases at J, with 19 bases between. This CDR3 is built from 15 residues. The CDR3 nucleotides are TGTGCCAGCAGCCTAGGGGGTAGCGGGTCTCACGAGCAGTACTTC. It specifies CASSLGGSGSHEQYF.

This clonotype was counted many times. CDR3 protein: CASSLGDPGIYGYTF. The CDR3 coding sequence is TGTGCCAGCAGCTTAGGGGACCCAGGGATCTATGGCTACACCTTC. The V call is TRBV11-2, the J call TRBJ1-2, with D possibly matching TRBD1 (5 bases). The CDR3 covers 15 residues. Germline V gene sequence: CDR1 SGHAT, CDR2 FQNNGV. Trimming took 1 base from V and 4 from J, leaving 13 bases between them.